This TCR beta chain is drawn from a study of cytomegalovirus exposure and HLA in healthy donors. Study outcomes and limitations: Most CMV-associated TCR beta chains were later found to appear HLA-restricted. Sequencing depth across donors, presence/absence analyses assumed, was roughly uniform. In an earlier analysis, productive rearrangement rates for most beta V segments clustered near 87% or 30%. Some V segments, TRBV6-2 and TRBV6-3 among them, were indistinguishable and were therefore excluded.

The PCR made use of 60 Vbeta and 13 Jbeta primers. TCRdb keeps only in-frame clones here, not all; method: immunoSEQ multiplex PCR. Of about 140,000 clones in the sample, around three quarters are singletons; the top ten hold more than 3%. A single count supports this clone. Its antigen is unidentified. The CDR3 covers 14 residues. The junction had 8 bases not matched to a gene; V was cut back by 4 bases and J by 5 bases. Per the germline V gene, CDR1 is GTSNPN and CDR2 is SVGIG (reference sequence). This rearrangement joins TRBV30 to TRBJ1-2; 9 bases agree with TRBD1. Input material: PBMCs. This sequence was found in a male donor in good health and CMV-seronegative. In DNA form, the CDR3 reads TGTGCCTGGAACCCGGGACAGGGTTATTATGGCTACACCTTC. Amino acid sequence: CAWNPGQGYYGYTF. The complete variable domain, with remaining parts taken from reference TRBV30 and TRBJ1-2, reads SQTIHQWPATLVQPVGSPLSLECTVEGTSNPNLYWYRQAAGRGLQLLFYSVGIGQISSEVPQNLSASRPQDRQFILSSKKLLLSDSGFYLCAWNPGQGYYGYTFGSGTRLTVV.